The rows below give T cell receptor beta chains drawn from one sample of a study of T cells after yellow fever vaccination. One entry per CDR3 protein, called by TCRdb with MiXCR from the 5' RACE reads. The repertoire holds some 670,000 distinct CDR3 sequences, with about 12% as singletons. The sequencing used PBMCs, collected on the day of the yellow fever booster vaccination. These receptors all stem from a man under 40 who received the YFV17D yellow fever vaccine. The CDR3 runs from the conserved cysteine through the conserved F or W. The D gene is left open where the match is weak.

cdr3_aa	d_call	j_call	v_call
CASLGQTSQETQYF	TRBD1	TRBJ2-5	TRBV12-3/TRBV12-4
CSARDLQGWGNTEAFF	.	TRBJ1-1	TRBV20-1
CATKASGSGNEQFF	TRBD2	TRBJ2-1	TRBV7-2
CASSYSLTSGSKNEQFF	TRBD2	TRBJ2-1	TRBV6-5
CASSLLSSFGELFF	.	TRBJ2-2	TRBV28
CASSEAWAGETYEQYF	TRBD2	TRBJ2-7	TRBV2
CASSLDGLAGYNEQFF	TRBD2	TRBJ2-1	TRBV5-4
CASSRRRDRGFSSYEQYF	TRBD1	TRBJ2-7	TRBV12-3/TRBV12-4
CATSDERGYNEQFF	.	TRBJ2-1	TRBV24-1
CASSPLRSDSREGAFF	.	TRBJ1-1	TRBV3-1
CSARRGGGTLADEQFF	.	TRBJ2-1	TRBV20-1
CASSFPSGTGGGETQYF	TRBD1	TRBJ2-5	TRBV7-9
CASSLDLASQTHF	.	TRBJ1-6	TRBV11-2
CATSDFEDTQYF	.	TRBJ2-3	TRBV24-1
CASSHRRTSNTEAFF	.	TRBJ1-1	TRBV6-2/TRBV6-3
CSVDGGHEQYF	.	TRBJ2-7	TRBV29-1
CASSPDLGLMRVTGEQYF	.	TRBJ2-7	TRBV11-2
CASSLSRGKAFNEQFF	.	TRBJ2-1	TRBV7-9
CASSSGIYIQYF	.	TRBJ2-4	TRBV28
CASSLQRNTGELFF	.	TRBJ2-2	TRBV7-2
CASSLLGYDNSPLHF	.	TRBJ1-6	TRBV27
CATGAGGANTEAFF	TRBD1	TRBJ1-1	TRBV18
CASREGPGDTQYF	.	TRBJ2-3	TRBV6-1
CAISAAFDRSAGYTF	.	TRBJ1-2	TRBV10-3
CASSLESGLAQYEQYF	TRBD2	TRBJ2-7	TRBV5-1
CASGEPQETQYF	.	TRBJ2-5	TRBV7-2
CASSPRGAGGVTQYF	.	TRBJ2-3	TRBV12-3/TRBV12-4
CASSLGPCEQYF	.	TRBJ2-7	TRBV7-9
CSASLGQGYDEQFF	TRBD1	TRBJ2-1	TRBV20-1
CASRFRRTGAQYF	TRBD1	TRBJ2-3	TRBV12-3/TRBV12-4
CSASRRLTSTDTQYF	.	TRBJ2-3	TRBV20-1
CASSQQGSYNEQFF	TRBD1	TRBJ2-1	TRBV7-9
CAWSPSSEQYF	.	TRBJ2-7	TRBV30
CASSLVVSDYGYTF	.	TRBJ1-2	TRBV7-2
CASSDSRRAGHEEQFF	.	TRBJ2-1	TRBV6-4
CSVEWGAGYTF	.	TRBJ1-2	TRBV29-1
CATIYFPRLAGGPVASDTQYF	TRBD2	TRBJ2-3	TRBV24-1
CASRNNPGITDTQYF	.	TRBJ2-3	TRBV28
CASSISINEQFF	.	TRBJ2-1	TRBV19
CASTWTGSGYTF	TRBD1	TRBJ1-2	TRBV12-3/TRBV12-4
CASSAGPRSDSNQPQHF	.	TRBJ1-5	TRBV5-6
CASSFRDLMVETQYF	.	TRBJ2-5	TRBV7-2
CASSHGQSNNEQYF	.	TRBJ2-7	TRBV6-1
CASSQTVGQGASDTQYF	TRBD1	TRBJ2-3	TRBV3-1
CASSKVLYEQYF	.	TRBJ2-7	TRBV14
CSAIQGKNTEAFF	.	TRBJ1-1	TRBV20-1
CASSPGLAQSGELFF	TRBD2	TRBJ2-2	TRBV7-9
CSVEEMRGSSSYNEQFF	.	TRBJ2-1	TRBV29-1
CASSFQGGMYEQYF	.	TRBJ2-7	TRBV5-1
CASSGTDRPGGNTIYF	.	TRBJ1-3	TRBV9
CASSRGGLLFF	.	TRBJ1-4	TRBV18
CASSYNMNTEAFF	.	TRBJ1-1	TRBV27